Listed here is a single T cell receptor (beta chain). The data originate from a study of Ad26.COV2.S vaccination and SARS-CoV-2 variants. Across the study: Each vaccinee took Ad26.COV2.S intramuscularly, once or twice 56 days apart.

Sample treatment: roughly 19 received Ad26.COV2.S at low or high dose, single or two shots; 5 received placebo; per-sample allocation not given. After the first vaccine or placebo injection, samples were drawn on day 63. An Ad26 vector was used to express Wuhan-strain SARS-CoV-2 spike as the vaccine. Clones were read by immunoSEQ multiplex PCR, and TCRdb kept only the in-frame ones, dropping some. This sample has approximately 420,000 clones, with approximately 86% found just once. The V end lost 6 bases, the J end lost 0 bases, and 8 bases lay between the germline ends. The CDR3 length is 13 residues.

The sequences come from peripheral blood, collected in a trial of Ad26.COV2.S vaccine versus placebo. This sequence joins TRBV12-3 or TRBV12-4 and TRBJ2-5; D is unclear. The source of this sequence is a person between 18 and 65 years old who received the Ad26.COV2.S COVID-19 vaccine or a placebo. This CDR3 reads CASRLGNQETQYF. The DNA of the CDR3 is TGTGCCAGCAGGTTGGGAAACCAAGAGACCCAGTACTTC.